The 29 T cell receptor beta chains given below trace back to one sample, sequenced in a study of cytomegalovirus exposure and HLA in healthy donors. This PCR relied on a set of 60 Vbeta primers and 13 Jbeta primers. Clones were read by immunoSEQ multiplex PCR, and TCRdb kept only the in-frame ones, dropping some. The sample has over 120,000 clones, about three quarters seen once. Sequencing was performed on PBMCs. Every receptor here comes from a male donor in good health and CMV-seronegative.

The genes are TRBV5-6 and TRBJ2-7, with 8 nucleotides matching TRBD1. In germline, CDR1 is SGHDT, CDR2 YYEEEE. The CDR3 sequence is 16 residues long. The V and J ends lost 4 bases and 2 bases, in that order; junction bases with no gene match: 11. CDR3 loop: CASSLLGGTGAYEQYF. The CDR3 DNA follows: TGTGCCAGCAGCCTGTTAGGCGGGACAGGAGCCTACGAGCAGTACTTC.

The V and J genes are TRBV7-9 and TRBJ2-7; D is perhaps TRBD1 (5 bases). CDR1 and CDR2 (germline): SEHNR, FQNEAQ (reference sequence). The V gene lost 5 bases and the J gene lost 5 bases, with 19 bases spanning the gap. The CDR3 is 15 residues long. CDR3 sequence (DNA): TGTGCCAGCAGCCCCAACGGGTTAGGGGTGGACGAGCAGTACTTC. It specifies CASSPNGLGVDEQYF.

This chain joins TRBV6-5 and TRBJ2-7; 7 nucleotides line up with TRBD1. V trimming: 8 bases; J trimming: 6 bases; junction bases outside the gene matches: 10. The CDR3 loop spans 13 amino acids. In germline, CDR1 is MNHEY, CDR2 SVGAGI. DNA for the CDR3: TGTGCCAGCTGTACACAGGGGAAGGGCGAGCAGTACTTC. Residues: CASCTQGKGEQYF.

V and J are TRBV6-1 and TRBJ2-4, with 7 bases aligning to TRBD1. CDR1 MNHNS and CDR2 SASEGT come from the germline V gene. Losses at the gene ends were 5 bases for V and 3 bases for J; bases not matched to a gene: 7. This CDR3 region has 15 residues. CDR3 region: CASSSKQGSKNIQYF. The CDR3 DNA is TGTGCCAGCAGTTCTAAACAGGGGAGCAAAAACATTCAGTACTTC.

The chain uses TRBV4-1 and TRBJ2-7; no definite D call. In germline, CDR1 is MGHRA, CDR2 YSYEKL. Trimming removed 4 bases at V and 0 bases at J, with 13 bases between. This CDR3 comprises 15 residues. The CDR3, as DNA: TGCGCCAGCAGCCCCGAGAGTGGTTCCTCCTACGAGCAGTACTTC. Its translation is CASSPESGSSYEQYF.

The chain has TRBV5-6 and TRBJ1-2; D unresolved. CDR1 is SGHDT, CDR2 YYEEEE, per germline. The CDR3 contains 13 residues. Trimming left V 1 base short and J 13 bases short, with 17 bases between. The CDR3 DNA follows: TGTGCCAGCAGCTTGCAGACTCGCTTATGGCTCACCTTC. Translated, it gives CASSLQTRLWLTF.

The genes are TRBV14 and TRBJ1-2; D gene uncertain. Germline assignment: CDR1 SGHDN and CDR2 FVKESK. Deletions cut 1 base from V and 2 bases from J, with 5 bases between. The CDR3 runs 13 residues. CDR3 nucleotides: TGTGCCAGCAGCCAAGGAGTGAACTATGGCTACACCTTC. Translating gives CASSQGVNYGYTF.

V and J are TRBV5-1 and TRBJ2-3; a weak D match, TRBD1 (5 bases). Germline V gene lookup returns CDR1 SGHRS and CDR2 YFSETQ. V lost 1 base to trimming and J lost 0 bases, with 12 bases between them. The CDR3 has 16 residues. The CDR3 here is CASSLLVRTSTDTQYF. CDR3 nucleotide sequence: TGCGCCAGCAGCTTGTTGGTTAGGACAAGCACAGATACGCAGTATTTT.

This rearrangement joins TRBV5-8 to TRBJ2-5; D remains unclear. The CDR3 is 12 residues long. The germline V gene has CDR1 SGHTS and CDR2 YDEGEE. The V and J ends lost 4 bases and 2 bases respectively, with 6 bases between them. The CDR3 region is CASSPQQETQYF. CDR3 bases: TGTGCCAGCAGCCCCCAACAAGAGACCCAGTACTTC.

The chain recombines TRBV27 with TRBJ2-1; TRBD2 matches 11 bases. The CDR3 loop spans 16 amino acids. Germline CDR1 reads MNHEY; CDR2 reads SMNVEV (reference sequence). The V segment lost 1 base and the J segment 10 bases; nucleotides outside the gene matches: 9. The CDR3 here is CASSLYSGRAGGEQFF. In DNA form, the CDR3 reads TGTGCCAGCAGTTTATATAGCGGGAGGGCCGGGGGGGAGCAGTTCTTC.

The chain carries TRBV2 and TRBJ2-5; a weak D match, TRBD1 (5 bases). Looked up from germline, CDR1 is SNHLY and CDR2 is FYNNEI. Between the trimmed V and J ends, which lost 6 bases and 1 base, there was a span of 9 bases. This CDR3 is 13 amino acids long. The CDR3 region is CASRPDSQETQYF. In DNA, the CDR3 is TGTGCCAGCAGACCCGACAGCCAAGAGACCCAGTACTTC.

This rearrangement joins TRBV9 to TRBJ2-7; 9 bases are shared with TRBD2. The CDR3 consists of 13 residues. Trimming took 7 bases from V and 3 from J; bases not matched to a gene: 5. Germline V CDR1 and CDR2: SGDLS, YYNGEE. CDR3 amino acids: CASGSGGHYEQYF. CDR3 bases: TGTGCCAGCGGTAGCGGGGGCCACTACGAGCAGTACTTC.

In this sample, this clone turned up a few times. The V and J genes are TRBV6-1 and TRBJ1-1; no clear D. The CDR3 extends over 13 amino acids. CDR1 and CDR2 (germline): MNHNS, SASEGT. Between the trimmed V and J ends, which lost 0 bases and 3 bases, there was a span of 5 bases. The CDR3 DNA reads TGTGCCAGCAGTGAAGCTCTCTACACTGAAGCTTTCTTT. Protein: CASSEALYTEAFF.

Details on this clone: This same CDR3 is encoded by further DNA sequences in the sample. The chain uses TRBV6-5 and TRBJ1-6, with D unclear. V lost 0 bases and J lost 5, with 8 bases in between. The germline V gene encodes CDR1 MNHEY and CDR2 SVGAGI. CDR3 length: 15 amino acids. In nucleotides, the CDR3 is TGTGCCAGCAGTTACTCGTCCAGGAATAATTCACCCCTCCACTTT. As protein: CASSYSSRNNSPLHF.

CDR3 region: CAISESWDIQLYNEQFF. CDR3 DNA: TGTGCCATCAGTGAGTCTTGGGACATTCAACTCTACAATGAGCAGTTCTTC. This chain links TRBV10-3 with TRBJ2-1, with TRBD1 as a possible D gene (6 bases). The germline V gene has CDR1 ENHRY and CDR2 SYGVKD. Deletions cut 0 bases from V and 3 bases from J, with 15 bases between. This CDR3 comprises 17 residues.

V is TRBV2 and J is TRBJ2-7; 10 nucleotides align to TRBD1. CDR3 length equals 14 residues. Trimming took 8 bases from V and 2 from J; bases not matched to a gene: 6. The V gene's germline CDR1 is SNHLY and CDR2 FYNNEI. In DNA, the CDR3 is TGTGCCAGCCTCGGACAGGGGGACCCCTACGAGCAGTACTTC. Protein sequence: CASLGQGDPYEQYF.

The chain joins TRBV10-1 to TRBJ1-4; TRBD1 is a possible D gene (6 bases). Trimming stripped 0 bases from V and 2 bases from J, with 16 bases between. In germline, CDR1 is WNHNN, CDR2 SYGVQD (reference sequence). CDR3 length: 18 amino acids. The CDR3 loop is CASSESDRALPTNEKLFF. The CDR3 region has the DNA TGCGCCAGCAGTGAGTCGGACAGAGCGTTGCCTACTAATGAAAAACTGTTTTTT.

This chain joins TRBV28 and TRBJ1-1; 7 nucleotides agree with TRBD1. V lost 5 bases and J lost 5; bases outside the gene matches: 11. CDR3 size: 15 residues. Per the germline V gene, CDR1 is MDHEN and CDR2 is SYDVKM. The CDR3 nucleotides are TGTGCCAGCAGTACCCCGGCAGGGGGTGGGACTGAAGCTTTCTTT. Translated: CASSTPAGGGTEAFF.

The chain has TRBV15 and TRBJ2-2, with TRBD1 as a possible D gene (5 bases). The V gene lost 2 bases and the J gene lost 9 bases, with 22 bases spanning the gap. From germline, CDR1 is LNHNV and CDR2 YYDKDF (reference sequence). The CDR3 totals 17 residues. CDR3 residues: CATSRMQGISRSRELFF. The CDR3 DNA reads as TGTGCCACCAGCAGAATGCAGGGTATCAGTCGTAGTAGGGAGCTGTTTTTT.

V usage is TRBV4-1 and J usage is TRBJ1-2, with 10 bases lining up with TRBD1. Germline V CDR1 and CDR2: MGHRA, YSYEKL. The J segment lost 7 bases and the V segment lost 3 bases, leaving 5 bases of the junction unmatched. This CDR3 comprises 14 residues. The DNA of the CDR3 is TGCGCCAGCAGCCAGGAGACAGGGGGCCCTGGCTACACCTTC. Translated: CASSQETGGPGYTF.

This chain uses TRBV19 with TRBJ1-3, with D maybe TRBD1 (6 bases). Trimming pared 6 bases from V and 1 base from J, leaving 13 bases between. This CDR3 is built from 15 residues. Germline values: CDR1 LNHDA, CDR2 SQIVND (reference sequence). The CDR3 reads CASRLQGASGNTIYF. DNA for the CDR3: TGTGCCAGTAGGTTACAGGGTGCTTCTGGAAACACCATATATTTT.

The sample holds one count of this clone. V and J are TRBV7-9 and TRBJ1-4; D not certain. Germline V CDR1 and CDR2: SEHNR, FQNEAQ (reference sequence). This CDR3 is built from 16 residues. Trimming took 5 bases from V and 0 from J, leaving 13 bases between them. CDR3: CASSPEAATTNEKLFF. The CDR3, as DNA: TGTGCCAGCAGCCCAGAGGCAGCCACAACTAATGAAAAACTGTTTTTT.

This chain uses TRBV4-3 with TRBJ2-7; tentative D call: TRBD2 (7 bases). Germline assignment: CDR1 LGHNA and CDR2 YSLEER. Trimming pared 4 bases from V and 2 bases from J, leaving 18 bases between. The CDR3 is made up of 16 amino acids. The CDR3 sequence: CASSRAGVGGAYEQYF. The CDR3 DNA reads as TGCGCCAGCAGCCGGGCCGGTGTAGGGGGGGCCTACGAGCAGTACTTC.

This clone was counted a single time. The chain has TRBV6-5 and TRBJ1-1; 9 bases line up with TRBD1. Trimming removed 2 bases from V and 3 bases from J; junction bases left unmatched: 4. This CDR3 comprises 15 residues. Per germline, CDR1 MNHEY and CDR2 SVGAGI. The CDR3 nucleotides read TGTGCCAGCAGTTACGGGACAGGGAAGGACACTGAAGCTTTCTTT. This encodes CASSYGTGKDTEAFF.

The V gene is TRBV29-1, the J gene TRBJ1-2; TRBD1 might be the D (5 bases). This CDR3 comprises 15 residues. Germline V CDR1 and CDR2: SQVTM, ANQGSEA. The V end lost 0 bases, the J end lost 2 bases, and 13 bases lay between the germline ends. The CDR3 region is CSVEDHWTPNYGYTF. In DNA form, the CDR3 reads TGCAGCGTTGAAGATCATTGGACACCAAACTATGGCTACACCTTC. Together with reference TRBV29-1 and TRBJ1-2, the CDR3 gives the full variable domain: SAVISQKPSRDICQRGTSLTIQCQVDSQVTMMFWYRQQPGQSLTLIATANQGSEATYESGFVIDKFPISRPNLTFSTLTVSNMSPEDSSIYLCSVEDHWTPNYGYTFGSGTRLTVV.

This chain joins TRBV5-1 and TRBJ2-7; 8 bases match TRBD2. The CDR3 is 15 residues long. The J segment lost 6 bases and the V segment lost 0 bases, leaving 8 bases of the junction unmatched. Germline CDR1 SGHRS, CDR2 YFSETQ. The chain's CDR3 is CASSLVGGRILEQYF. In nucleotides, the CDR3 is TGCGCCAGCAGCTTGGTTGGCGGGAGGATTCTCGAGCAGTACTTC.

The chain has TRBV5-1 and TRBJ2-1, with no clear D. The V gene lost 0 bases and the J gene lost 4 bases, with 11 bases spanning the gap. The CDR3 is 15 amino acids. Germline loops: CDR1 SGHRS, CDR2 YFSETQ. CDR3 in amino acids: CASSLALTSYNEQFF. In DNA form, the CDR3 reads TGCGCCAGCAGCTTGGCCTTGACTTCTTACAATGAGCAGTTCTTC.

This chain uses TRBV5-6 with TRBJ1-1, with D maybe TRBD1 (6 bases). Per germline, CDR1 SGHDT and CDR2 YYEEEE. The CDR3 runs 15 residues. V was cut by 4 bases and J by 0 bases, with 13 bases left in between. The CDR3 loop reads CASSVWGLLNTEAFF. Written as DNA, the CDR3 is TGTGCCAGCAGCGTGTGGGGGCTCTTGAACACTGAAGCTTTCTTT.

This chain links TRBV18 with TRBJ2-3; TRBD2 agrees at 11 bases. This CDR3 spans 16 amino acids. Trimming took 0 bases from V and 1 from J; bases not matched to a gene: 0. The V gene's germline CDR1 is KGHSH and CDR2 LQKENI. CDR3 loop: CASSPPGLAGTDTQYF. CDR3 bases: TGTGCCAGCTCACCACCGGGACTAGCGGGCACAGATACGCAGTATTTT.